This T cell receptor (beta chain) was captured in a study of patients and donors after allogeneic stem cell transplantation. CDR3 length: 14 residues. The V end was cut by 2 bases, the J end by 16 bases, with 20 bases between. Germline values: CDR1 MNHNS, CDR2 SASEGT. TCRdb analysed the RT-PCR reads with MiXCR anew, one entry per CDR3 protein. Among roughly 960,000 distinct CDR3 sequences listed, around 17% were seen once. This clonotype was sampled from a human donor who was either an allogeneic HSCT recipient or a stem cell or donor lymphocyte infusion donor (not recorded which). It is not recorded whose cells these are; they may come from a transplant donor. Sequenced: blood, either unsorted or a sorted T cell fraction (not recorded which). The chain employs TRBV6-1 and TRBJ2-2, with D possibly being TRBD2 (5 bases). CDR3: CASSELGGAFGEFF. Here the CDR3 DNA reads TGTGCCAGCAGTGAACTCGGAGGAGCCTTCGGAGAGTTTTTT.